These T cell receptor beta chains were read from a single sample in a study of T cells after yellow fever vaccination. MiXCR was run by TCRdb on the 5' RACE reads, yielding one entry per CDR3 protein. The top ten clones hold roughly two fifths of a sample with 100,000 to 150,000 distinct CDR3 sequences, 13% to 15% of them seen once. The specimen comprised CD8+ T cells sorted from PBMCs, sampled 5 days after the yellow fever booster vaccination. Source of these receptors: a man younger than 35 who received the YFV17D yellow fever vaccine. Both conserved end residues are trimmed from each CDR3.

TRBV5-1	TRBJ2-1	ASTFTGRSYNEQF
TRBV12-3/TRBV12-4	TRBJ2-5	ASSSLAGETQY
TRBV5-1	TRBJ2-3	ASSLGQGPADTQY
TRBV5-1	TRBJ2-5	ASSLEGSGETQY
TRBV7-2	TRBJ2-3	ASSFPGGATDTQY
TRBV6-2/TRBV6-3	TRBJ2-5	ASSYLFGQSQTETQY
TRBV5-5	TRBJ2-1	ASSLEGTGGRNEQF
TRBV9	TRBJ2-2	ASSVGMAGELF
TRBV15	TRBJ1-2	ATSRDSYDGYT
TRBV9	TRBJ2-3	ASSDGRGAATDTQY
TRBV9	TRBJ2-7	ASSVGTGPSSTYEQY
TRBV10-3	TRBJ1-1	AISESTARIEGAF
TRBV6-2/TRBV6-3	TRBJ2-2	ATGRVNTGELF
TRBV4-1	TRBJ2-3	ASSQRGGVGDTQY
TRBV29-1	TRBJ1-2	SVVGYSYGYT
TRBV14	TRBJ2-5	ASSPTSRGQETQY
TRBV12-3/TRBV12-4	TRBJ1-2	ASTYSLATFYGYT
TRBV10-3	TRBJ2-2	AISPAGGLGTGELF
TRBV28	TRBJ1-4	ASSLGLLNEKLF
TRBV7-9	TRBJ2-1	ASSPPSGGALNEQF
TRBV12-3/TRBV12-4	TRBJ1-1	ATAGGYGTEAF
TRBV11-2	TRBJ2-7	ASSKGQGNYEQY
TRBV5-6	TRBJ2-1	ASSPTSGGSDEQF
TRBV4-3	TRBJ1-1	ASSSRRGAASEAF
TRBV4-1	TRBJ1-1	ASSPPMDAQGNTEAF
TRBV12-5	TRBJ2-3	ASGFRGPGYSTDTQY
TRBV7-9	TRBJ2-5	ASSQRTSGIQETQY
TRBV13	TRBJ2-7	ASSLVGRTTEQY
TRBV20-1	TRBJ2-3	SAKTRQNLGDTQY
TRBV10-3	TRBJ1-2	AISESDRVYGYT
TRBV21-1	TRBJ2-5	ASSKFHCLQETQY
TRBV5-1	TRBJ2-4	ASSLGRGLAKNIQY
TRBV7-2	TRBJ2-2	ASSTYLSGGANTGELF
TRBV4-1	TRBJ2-5	ASSQRPPTSYQETQY
TRBV5-1	TRBJ2-7	ASSIGQGEQY
TRBV4-2	TRBJ1-2	ASSQVGTGDNYGYT
TRBV4-3	TRBJ1-1	ASSLKNRIHMNTEAF
TRBV7-2	TRBJ1-2	ASSSAGAPQSGYT
TRBV28	TRBJ2-6	ASSLLGVTGANVLT
TRBV2	TRBJ2-1	ASSAWGLGNNEQF
TRBV5-5	TRBJ2-1	ASSWGMGGYYNEQF
TRBV7-2	TRBJ2-1	ASSPLASGGEQF
TRBV27	TRBJ2-3	ASSRVGSAYTDTQY
TRBV6-2/TRBV6-3	TRBJ2-7	ASTPPAGPYEQY
TRBV6-2/TRBV6-3	TRBJ2-2	ASSRRSRNTGELF
TRBV7-8	TRBJ2-2	ASSGDRVKGGELF
TRBV7-9	TRBJ2-1	ASGHSGLEQF